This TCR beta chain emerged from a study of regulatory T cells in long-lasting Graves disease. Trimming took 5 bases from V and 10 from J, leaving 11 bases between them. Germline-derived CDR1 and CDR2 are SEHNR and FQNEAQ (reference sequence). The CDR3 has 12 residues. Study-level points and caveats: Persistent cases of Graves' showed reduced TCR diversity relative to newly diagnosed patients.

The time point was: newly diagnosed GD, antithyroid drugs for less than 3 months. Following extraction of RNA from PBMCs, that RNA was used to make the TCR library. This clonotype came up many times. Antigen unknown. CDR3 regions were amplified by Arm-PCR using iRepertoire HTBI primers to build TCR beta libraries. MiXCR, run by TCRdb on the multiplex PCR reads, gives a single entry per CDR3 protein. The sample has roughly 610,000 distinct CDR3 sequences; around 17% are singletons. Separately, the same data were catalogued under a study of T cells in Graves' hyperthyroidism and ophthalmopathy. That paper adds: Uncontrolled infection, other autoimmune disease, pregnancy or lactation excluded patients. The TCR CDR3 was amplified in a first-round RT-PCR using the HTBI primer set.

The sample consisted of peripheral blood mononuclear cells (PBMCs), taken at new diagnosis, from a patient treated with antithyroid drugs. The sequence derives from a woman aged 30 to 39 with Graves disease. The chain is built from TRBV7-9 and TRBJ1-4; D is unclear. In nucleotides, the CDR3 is TGTGCCAGCAGCAGCTTTCCGGTAAAACTGTTTTTT. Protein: CASSSFPVKLFF.